This T cell receptor (beta chain) is drawn from a study of T-cell memory formation after mild COVID-19 (dated by TCRdb to the early 2020s). Regarding the complete study: Most TCR sequence clusters were specific to one of the two donors. Two young, previously healthy adult volunteers made up the cohort, one male and one female. Longitudinal TCRalpha and TCRbeta repertoire sequencing tracked T-cell clones expanding and contracting after mild COVID-19 in two donors. Results and caveats for the whole study, not just this receptor: Clones that contracted from day 15 to 85 showed balanced CD4/CD8 phenotypes, whereas a second wave of clones that expanded from day 15 to 37 leaned towards CD4+. Contracting CD4+ clones were located mainly in the CM and EM memory subsets, whereas CD8+ clones were found to be enriched in EMRA. SARS-CoV-2 specificity was not confirmed for the second-wave clones peaking on day 37. The detection of some responding clones in pre-infection memory suggests that pre-existing cross-reactive memory T cells joined the SARS-CoV-2 response. The study included only a couple of mild cases, and larger cohorts that include severe cases with pre-infection samples were judged to be necessary.

This clonotype was observed many times. Its target antigen remains unknown. The input lacks base qualities; no much larger clone sits a single base away. Ficoll-Paque density gradient centrifugation was the method used to isolate PBMCs. The listed sequencing device is Illumina NovaSeq 6000. TCRalpha and TCRbeta cDNA libraries were constructed by 5'RACE with constant-segment primers, with sample barcodes and unique molecular identifiers being introduced. Trizol reagent was used to extract RNA from every sample. The libraries were amplified in two PCR steps, and the second step added a second sample barcode and Illumina TruSeq adapters. Sequencing of the libraries was done on an Illumina NovaSeq, producing 2 x 150 bp paired-end reads. As for the authors' bioinformatics: The reads were demultiplexed and collapsed into UMI-guided consensus sequences using migec v1.2.7. Using mixcr v2.1.11, the UMI consensuses were aligned to TRA and TRB V and J templates and assembled into clonotypes. A clonotype was counted as expanded or contracted only if both edgeR and NoisET called the change significant, with noise models trained on biological replicates. For edgeR calls, the thresholds were a false discovery rate-adjusted p below 0.01 and a log2 fold-change of 1. As an exploratory analysis of dynamics, max-normalized trajectories of the 1000 most abundant clonotypes were examined by PCA with hierarchical clustering. The CD4 or CD8 phenotype of responding clones was assigned using the separately sequenced CD4+ and CD8+ repertoires. TCRdb reworked the public reads: Q25 trimming with fastp, MiXCR clone assembly, productive beta chains retained. Rows merge per CDR3 protein into single entries with the most common DNA and genes. For this entry, the V and J calls and clone size follow TCRdb and not the study's own pipeline. This sample comprises 550,000 to 600,000 distinct CDR3 sequences, around 16% of them detected only once. Of the sample, 8.1% is held by the ten largest clones.

Including cysteine and phenylalanine, the CDR3 has 13 amino acids. This entry keeps only the CDR3 DNA: 39 bases, framed from base 1. Here V drops 5 bases and J drops 9 bases, and the junction holds 6 bases not matched to any gene. The sequenced material came from PBMCs or a T cell subset sorted from them (not recorded which). The sequence joins TRBV12-3 or TRBV12-4 to TRBJ2-1, and 8 junction bases match TRBD2. This sequence was found in an adult woman who had mild COVID-19 (a few samples of this study predate the infection). The sample titles of this study are shuffled in the database, so cell type and time point are left out; the donor was told from shared clones. The CDR3 in this case is CASSPGLVGEQFF. Here is the DNA: TGTGCCAGCAGTCCGGGACTAGTAGGTGAGCAGTTCTTC.